This T cell receptor (beta chain) comes out of a study of blood T cell repertoires in COVID-19. At the level of the study: Both acute and convalescent COVID-19 samples were obtained from the United States, Italy and Spain. PBMCs, B-cell-depleted T cells, or T cells provided the cDNA or gDNA that made up the material.

The CDR3 loop spans 16 amino acids. V lost 5 bases and J lost 1, with 14 bases in between. The germline V gene has CDR1 MDHEN and CDR2 SYDVKM. Authors' data handling: From reference gene primer amplification, estimates of nucleated cell counts were derived. The repertoire was sequenced with immunoSEQ multiplex PCR; TCRdb's copy has only in-frame clones and lacks some. That table supplies the V and J calls and clone size; D and trimming were determined from the DNA. This table holds about 60,000 clones, around 87% found once. This chain uses TRBV28 with TRBJ2-2, with D possibly matching TRBD2 (6 bases). The receptor comes from a human donor with acute or convalescent COVID-19. The donor label of this sample is uncertain. The sample comprised peripheral blood. CDR3 amino acids: CASSTPSVQNTGELFF. CDR3 DNA sequence: TGTGCCAGCAGTACCCCTAGCGTCCAGAACACCGGGGAGCTGTTTTTT.